This T cell receptor (beta chain) was recovered during a study of spatial heterogeneity in lung cancer. Study background: The library had UMIs, and each TCR and UMI pair averaged more than ten raw reads.

The length of the CDR3 is 15 residues. V was trimmed by 3 bases and J by 1 base, leaving 9 bases between them. Germline lookup yields CDR1 SGHVS and CDR2 FQNEAQ. Overall study results and limits: The number of expanded tumor alpha and beta chains correlated with mutation number. The study estimated around 7% alpha and approximately 14% beta chain coverage of tumor T cells. Expanded TCR counts, ubiquitous and regional, correlated respectively with ubiquitous and regional nonsynonymous mutation counts.

By proportion, this clonotype is medium-sized. Its antigen remains unknown. Time point given: sample taken at primary tumor resection. Whole RNA was taken from tumor, nontumor lung or frozen PBMC; it was then sequenced unsorted. Each CDR3 protein gets one entry after TCRdb re-called the 5' RACE reads with MiXCR. Of a few thousand distinct CDR3 sequences in the sample, around 10% were seen once. This clonotype was sampled from a female donor with early-stage non-small cell lung cancer. The gene calls are TRBV7-8 and TRBJ1-4; D remains unclear. Sequenced here: lung tumor tissue, sampled at surgery. The CDR3 loop is CASSFGLGTNEKLFF. The CDR3 nucleotides read TGTGCCAGCAGCTTTGGTCTGGGAACTAATGAAAAACTGTTTTTT.